These 5 T cell receptor beta chains came from one sample sequenced in a study of regulatory T cells in long-lasting Graves disease. Arm-PCR with iRepertoire HTBI primers amplified the CDR3 regions for these TCR beta libraries. TCRdb itself ran the multiplex PCR reads through MiXCR, one entry per CDR3 protein. The repertoire includes approximately 400,000 distinct CDR3 sequences, 15% to 18% of them detected once, and 20% to 25% sits in the top ten. Time point of the sample: newly diagnosed GD, antithyroid drugs for less than 3 months. Following extraction of RNA from PBMCs, that RNA was used to make the TCR library. The input for sequencing was peripheral blood mononuclear cells (PBMCs), taken at new diagnosis, from a patient treated with antithyroid drugs. All receptors derive from a female donor with Graves disease.

This clonotype was counted only a few times. The rearrangement joins TRBV7-2 to TRBJ2-5, with D possibly matching TRBD2 (5 bases). Trimming cost V 1 base and J 1 base, with 10 bases left between them. Germline V gives CDR1 SGHTA, CDR2 FQGNSA. CDR3 length equals 15 residues. DNA for the CDR3: TGTGCCAGCAGCTTAGATCCCGGGGTCCAAGAGACCCAGTACTTC. The encoded protein is CASSLDPGVQETQYF.

This clonotype has ten or more counts. The V call is TRBV5-1, the J call TRBJ1-1; the D gene is possibly TRBD1 (6 bases). CDR3 size: 13 residues. V was shortened by 2 bases and J by 10 bases, with 15 bases between the two germline ends. The germline V gene encodes CDR1 SGHRS and CDR2 YFSETQ. The CDR3 sequence is CASSFSTGQGAFF. The CDR3 nucleotides read TGCGCCAGCAGCTTCTCCACGGGACAAGGAGCTTTCTTT.

This clonotype was found a few times. A read error likely explains this, since a far larger clone differs by one base. The J gene is TRBJ1-1, the V gene TRBV28; possible D gene TRBD1, 6 bases. The germline gives CDR1 MDHEN, CDR2 SYDVKM. The CDR3 has 12 amino acids. CDR3 DNA sequence: TGTGCCAGCAGTCAGGGGAACACTGAAGCTCTCTTT. This encodes CASSQGNTEALF. Based on the CDR3 plus reference TRBV28 and TRBJ1-1, the full variable domain is DVKVTQSSRYLVKRTGEKVFLECVQDMDHENMFWYRQDPGLGLRLIYFSYDVKMKEKGDIPEGYSVSREKKERFSLILESASTNQTSMYLCASSQGNTEALFGQGTRLTVV.

This clonotype was counted ten times or more. The rearrangement joins TRBV6-5 to TRBJ2-2; D perhaps matches TRBD2 (6 bases). CDR1 is MNHEY and CDR2 is SVGAGI in the germline V gene. This CDR3 is 15 amino acids long. Trimming cost V 2 bases and J 6 bases, with 13 bases left between them. CDR3 loop: CASSYASPSAGELFF. The DNA of the CDR3 is TGTGCCAGCAGTTACGCTTCACCTAGCGCCGGGGAGCTGTTTTTT.

This clonotype was detected many times. V gene TRBV6-2 or TRBV6-3 combines with J gene TRBJ1-2; maybe TRBD1 (6 bases). V dropped 10 bases and J dropped 8 bases, with 14 bases sitting between them. Germline lookup yields CDR1 MNHEY and CDR2 SVGEGT. CDR3 length: 11 residues. The CDR3 reads CATSGQRGYTF. In DNA form, the CDR3 reads TGTGCCACCTCGGGACAACGGGGCTACACCTTC.